The text below deals with one T cell receptor (beta chain). The antigen remains undetermined. The sample originates from a study of T-cell memory formation after mild COVID-19. Study-wide background: Largely donor-specific sequence clusters came from two donors. The study, taken as a whole, reports: Later expanders leaned CD4+, whereas day 15 to 85 contracting clones were balanced CD4/CD8. That cross-reactive memory joined was suggested by some responding clones appearing in pre-infection memory.

The V end was cut by 0 bases, the J end by 5 bases, with 14 bases between. The CDR3 length is 15 residues. Germline V CDR1 and CDR2: DFQATT, SNEGSKA (reference sequence). 5'RACE with constant-segment primers built TCRalpha and TCRbeta cDNA libraries with UMIs. Each CDR3 protein gets one entry after TCRdb re-called the 5' RACE reads with MiXCR. The table shows approximately 350,000 distinct CDR3 sequences, with under 15% occurring only once. V usage is TRBV20-1 and J usage is TRBJ2-1; TRBD1 or TRBD2 may be the D gene (6 bases each). The sample consisted of PBMCs or a T cell subset sorted from them (not recorded which). The sequence derives from a man aged 18 to 30 who had mild COVID-19 (a few samples of this study predate the infection). Cell type and time point are not known. The CDR3 here is CSARDGGRRNNEQFF. The CDR3 DNA is TGCAGTGCTAGAGATGGGGGGCGAAGGAACAATGAGCAGTTCTTC.